This T cell receptor beta chain was recovered during a study of cytotoxic CD8 clonotypes in ibrutinib-treated CLL. Study in general: Median treatment time before response sampling was over ten months, range 6 to 36.

General study points: On treatment, the uncommon public clonotypes contracted or remained stable. Clonality went up at ibrutinib response and then declined back toward baseline at progression.

The protocol was immunoSEQ multiplex PCR, while the TCRdb copy is restricted to in-frame clones and leaves out a portion. The sample carries 90,000 to 150,000 clones, about 50% recorded once. As concerns this clone: Its target is unknown. This sample includes further DNA sequences coding for the same CDR3.

This CDR3 has 13 residues. The ends were cut back, 3 bases at V and 3 bases at J, with 12 bases in the middle. Germline V gene sequence: CDR1 GTSNPN, CDR2 SVGIG (reference sequence). The receptor comes from a human donor with chronic lymphocytic leukemia. The gene calls are TRBV30 and TRBJ2-7, with a weak D call TRBD2 (7 bases). The starting material was PBMCs, obtained after 24 months of ibrutinib treatment. The CDR3 protein is CAWRRGQGYEQYF. The CDR3 DNA reads as TGTGCCTGGAGGCGGGGGCAAGGCTACGAGCAGTACTTC.